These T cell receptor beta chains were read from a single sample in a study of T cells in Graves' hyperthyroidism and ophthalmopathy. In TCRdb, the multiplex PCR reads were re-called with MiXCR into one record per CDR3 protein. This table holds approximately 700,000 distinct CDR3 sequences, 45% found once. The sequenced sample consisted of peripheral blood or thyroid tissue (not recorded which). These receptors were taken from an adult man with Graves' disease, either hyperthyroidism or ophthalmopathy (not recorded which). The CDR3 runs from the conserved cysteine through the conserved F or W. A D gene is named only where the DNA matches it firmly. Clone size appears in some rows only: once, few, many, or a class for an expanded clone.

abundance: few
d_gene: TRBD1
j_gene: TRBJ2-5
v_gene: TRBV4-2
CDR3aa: CASSPAPGTAQETQYF
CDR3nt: TGTGCCAGCAGCCCCGCCCCCGGGACAGCCCAAGAGACCCAGTACTTC

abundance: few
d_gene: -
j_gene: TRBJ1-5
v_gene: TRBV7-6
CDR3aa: CASSLGLGGGDQPQHF
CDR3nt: TGTGCCAGCAGCTTAGGTTTGGGGGGGGGAGATCAGCCCCAGCATTTT

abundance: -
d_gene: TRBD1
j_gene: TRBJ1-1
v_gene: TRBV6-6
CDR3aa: CASSTRDRGLGTEAFF
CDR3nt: TGTGCCAGCAGTACCCGGGACAGGGGGCTGGGCACTGAAGCTTTCTTT

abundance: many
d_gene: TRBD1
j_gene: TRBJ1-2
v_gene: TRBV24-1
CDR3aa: CATSDVHPGQGSGYTF
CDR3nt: TGTGCCACCAGTGATGTACATCCGGGACAGGGATCCGGCTACACCTTC

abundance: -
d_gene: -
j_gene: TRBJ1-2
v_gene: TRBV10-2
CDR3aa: CASSGSTANYGYTF
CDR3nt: TGCGCCAGCAGTGGCAGTACAGCTAACTATGGCTACACCTTC

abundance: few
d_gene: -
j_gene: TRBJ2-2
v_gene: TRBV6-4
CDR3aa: CASSATDSHGELFF
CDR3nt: TGTGCCAGCAGTGCTACGGACAGCCACGGGGAGCTGTTTTTT

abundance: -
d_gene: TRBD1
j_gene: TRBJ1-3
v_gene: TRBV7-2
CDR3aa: CASSRVGDRSFSGNTIYF
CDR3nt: TGTGCCAGCAGCCGCGTCGGGGACAGATCTTTCTCTGGAAACACCATATATTTT

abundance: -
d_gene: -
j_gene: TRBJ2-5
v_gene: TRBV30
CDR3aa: CAWSVVGQETQYF
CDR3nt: TGTGCCTGGAGTGTAGTAGGCCAAGAGACCCAGTACTTC

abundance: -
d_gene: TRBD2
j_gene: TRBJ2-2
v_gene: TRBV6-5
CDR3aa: CASSHGGTSSGELFF
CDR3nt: TGTGCCAGCAGTCACGGCGGGACTAGCTCCGGGGAGCTGTTTTTT

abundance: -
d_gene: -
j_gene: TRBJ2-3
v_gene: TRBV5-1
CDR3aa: CASSLSAGASTDTQYF
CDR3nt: TGCGCCAGCAGCTTGTCGGCGGGGGCTAGCACAGATACGCAGTATTTT

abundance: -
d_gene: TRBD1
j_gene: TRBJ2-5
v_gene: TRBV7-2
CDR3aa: CASSLGGTGGKETQYF
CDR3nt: TGTGCCAGCAGCTTGGGGGGGACAGGGGGCAAAGAGACCCAGTACTTC

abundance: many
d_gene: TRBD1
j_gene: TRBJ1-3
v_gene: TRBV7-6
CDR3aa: CASSTGQGSGNTIYF
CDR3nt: TGTGCCAGCAGCACAGGACAGGGCTCTGGAAACACCATATATTTT

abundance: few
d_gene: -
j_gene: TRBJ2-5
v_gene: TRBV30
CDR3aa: CAWSTGLGGETQYF
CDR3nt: TGTGCCTGGAGCACAGGGCTGGGGGGAGAGACCCAGTACTTC

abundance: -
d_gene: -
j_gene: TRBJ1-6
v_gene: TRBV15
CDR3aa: CATSSNLVGLGSGSPLHF
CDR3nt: TGTGCCACCAGCAGTAACCTAGTGGGACTCGGGTCGGGTTCACCCCTCCACTTT

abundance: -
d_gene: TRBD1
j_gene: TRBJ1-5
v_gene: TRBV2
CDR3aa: CASRKGQGIRDNQPQHF
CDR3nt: TGTGCCAGCAGGAAGGGACAGGGGATAAGGGACAATCAGCCCCAGCATTTT

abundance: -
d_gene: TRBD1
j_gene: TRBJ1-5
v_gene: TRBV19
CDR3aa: CASSTWTGADQPQHF
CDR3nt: TGTGCCAGTAGTACTTGGACAGGAGCCGATCAGCCCCAGCATTTT

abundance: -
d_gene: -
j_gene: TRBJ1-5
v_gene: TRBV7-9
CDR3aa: CASSLTEREACHF
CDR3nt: TGTGCCAGCAGCTTAACCGAGCGGGAGGCATGTCATTTT

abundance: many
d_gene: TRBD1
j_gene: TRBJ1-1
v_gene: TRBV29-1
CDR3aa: CSVGQGSNTEAFF
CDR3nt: TGCAGCGTCGGACAGGGATCGAACACTGAAGCTTTCTTT

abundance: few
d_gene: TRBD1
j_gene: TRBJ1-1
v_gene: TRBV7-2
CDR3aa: CASSPRTGETEAFF
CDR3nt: TGTGCCAGCAGCCCAAGGACAGGGGAAACTGAAGCTTTCTTT

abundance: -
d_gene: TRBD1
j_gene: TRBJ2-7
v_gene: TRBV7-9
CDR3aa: CASSQGETGVHEQYF
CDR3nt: TGTGCCAGCAGCCAAGGTGAGACAGGGGTGCACGAGCAGTACTTC

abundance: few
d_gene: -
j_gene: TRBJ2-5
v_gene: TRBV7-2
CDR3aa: CASSLRLTETQYF
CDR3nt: TGTGCCAGCAGCTTACGACTAACAGAGACCCAGTACTTC

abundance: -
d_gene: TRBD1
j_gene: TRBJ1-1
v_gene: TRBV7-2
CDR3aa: CASSFYWTGRNTEAFF
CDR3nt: TGTGCCAGCAGCTTTTATTGGACAGGGAGGAACACTGAAGCTTTCTTT

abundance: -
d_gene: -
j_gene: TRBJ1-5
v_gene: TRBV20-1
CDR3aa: CSARDLRDGGVNQPQHF
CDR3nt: TGCAGTGCTAGAGATCTGAGGGACGGTGGGGTAAATCAGCCCCAGCATTTT

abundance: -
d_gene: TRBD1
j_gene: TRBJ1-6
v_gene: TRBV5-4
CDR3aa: CASSSDRASPLHF
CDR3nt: TGCGCCAGCAGCTCGGACAGGGCTTCACCCCTCCACTTT

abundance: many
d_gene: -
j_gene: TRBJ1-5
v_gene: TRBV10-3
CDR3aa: CAISAAAGDQPQHF
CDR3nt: TGTGCCATCAGTGCAGCGGCAGGGGATCAGCCCCAGCATTTT

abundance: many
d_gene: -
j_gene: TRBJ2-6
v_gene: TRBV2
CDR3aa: CASSVVGSGANVLTF
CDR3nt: TGTGCCAGCAGTGTGGTGGGATCTGGGGCCAACGTCCTGACTTTC

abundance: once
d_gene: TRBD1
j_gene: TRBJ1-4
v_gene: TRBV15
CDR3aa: CATSSRTGVHEKLFF
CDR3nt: TGTGCCACCAGCAGCCGGACAGGGGTTCACGAAAAACTGTTTTTT

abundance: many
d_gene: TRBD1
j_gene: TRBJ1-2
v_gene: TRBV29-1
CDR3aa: CSVTGTVNYGYTF
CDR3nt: TGCAGCGTTACCGGGACAGTGAACTATGGCTACACCTTC

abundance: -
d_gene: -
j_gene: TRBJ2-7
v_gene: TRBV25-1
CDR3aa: CASVEDRGYEQYF
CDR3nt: TGTGCCAGCGTTGAAGATCGGGGCTACGAGCAGTACTTC

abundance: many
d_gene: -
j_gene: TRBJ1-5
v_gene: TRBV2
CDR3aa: CASSGGWGALQPQHF
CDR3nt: TGTGCCAGCAGTGGAGGTTGGGGGGCACTTCAGCCCCAGCATTTT

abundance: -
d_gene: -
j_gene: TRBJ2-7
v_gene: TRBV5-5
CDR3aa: CASSLLGKGLSYEQYF
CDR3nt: TGTGCCAGCAGCTTGCTGGGGAAGGGCCTCTCCTACGAGCAGTACTTC

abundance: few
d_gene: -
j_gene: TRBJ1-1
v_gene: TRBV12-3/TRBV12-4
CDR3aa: CASSEAPELTGEAFF
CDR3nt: TGTGCCAGCAGTGAAGCGCCCGAACTAACAGGGGAAGCTTTCTTT

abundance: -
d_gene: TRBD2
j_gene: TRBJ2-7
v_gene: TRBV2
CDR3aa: CASSEVAGASYEQYF
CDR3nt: TGTGCCAGCAGTGAAGTAGCGGGAGCCTCCTACGAGCAGTACTTC

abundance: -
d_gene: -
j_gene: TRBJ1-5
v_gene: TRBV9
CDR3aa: CATSAQSGGQPQHF
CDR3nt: TGTGCCACCAGTGCCCAGTCCGGTGGACAGCCCCAGCATTTT

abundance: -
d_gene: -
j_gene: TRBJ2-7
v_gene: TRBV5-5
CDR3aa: CASSFAGVNEQYF
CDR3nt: TGTGCCAGCAGCTTCGCCGGCGTTAACGAGCAGTACTTC

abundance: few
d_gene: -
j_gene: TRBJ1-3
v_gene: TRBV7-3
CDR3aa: CASSLTPSGNTIYF
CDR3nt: TGTGCCAGCAGCTTAACACCCTCTGGAAACACCATATATTTT

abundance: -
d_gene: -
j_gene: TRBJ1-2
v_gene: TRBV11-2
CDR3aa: CASTPRREGSGYGYTF
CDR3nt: TGCGCCAGCACACCCCGCAGGGAGGGGTCGGGCTATGGCTACACCTTC

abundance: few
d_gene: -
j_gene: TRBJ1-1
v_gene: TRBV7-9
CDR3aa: CASSPRPTEAFF
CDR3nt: TGTGCCAGCAGCCCGAGGCCCACTGAAGCTTTCTTT

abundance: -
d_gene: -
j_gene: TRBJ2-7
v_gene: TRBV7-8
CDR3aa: CASSPFQGQYF
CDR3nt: TGTGCCAGCAGCCCCTTCCAGGGGCAGTACTTC